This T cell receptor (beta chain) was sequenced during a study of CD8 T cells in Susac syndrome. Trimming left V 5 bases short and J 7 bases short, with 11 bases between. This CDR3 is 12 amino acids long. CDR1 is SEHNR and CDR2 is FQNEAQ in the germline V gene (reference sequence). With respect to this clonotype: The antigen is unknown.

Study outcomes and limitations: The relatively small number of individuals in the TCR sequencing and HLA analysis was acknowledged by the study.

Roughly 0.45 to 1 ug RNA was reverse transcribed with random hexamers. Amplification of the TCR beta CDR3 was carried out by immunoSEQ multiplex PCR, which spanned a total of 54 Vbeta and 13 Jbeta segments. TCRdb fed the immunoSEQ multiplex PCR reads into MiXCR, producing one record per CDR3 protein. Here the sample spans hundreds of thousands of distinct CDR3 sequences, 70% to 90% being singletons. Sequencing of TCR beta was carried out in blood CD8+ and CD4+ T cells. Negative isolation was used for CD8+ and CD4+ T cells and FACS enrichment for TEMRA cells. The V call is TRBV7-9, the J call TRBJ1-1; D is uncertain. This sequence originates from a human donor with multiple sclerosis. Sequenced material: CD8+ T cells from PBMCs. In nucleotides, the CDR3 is TGTGCCAGCAGCCCCAGTCGGATTGAAGCTTTCTTT. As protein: CASSPSRIEAFF.